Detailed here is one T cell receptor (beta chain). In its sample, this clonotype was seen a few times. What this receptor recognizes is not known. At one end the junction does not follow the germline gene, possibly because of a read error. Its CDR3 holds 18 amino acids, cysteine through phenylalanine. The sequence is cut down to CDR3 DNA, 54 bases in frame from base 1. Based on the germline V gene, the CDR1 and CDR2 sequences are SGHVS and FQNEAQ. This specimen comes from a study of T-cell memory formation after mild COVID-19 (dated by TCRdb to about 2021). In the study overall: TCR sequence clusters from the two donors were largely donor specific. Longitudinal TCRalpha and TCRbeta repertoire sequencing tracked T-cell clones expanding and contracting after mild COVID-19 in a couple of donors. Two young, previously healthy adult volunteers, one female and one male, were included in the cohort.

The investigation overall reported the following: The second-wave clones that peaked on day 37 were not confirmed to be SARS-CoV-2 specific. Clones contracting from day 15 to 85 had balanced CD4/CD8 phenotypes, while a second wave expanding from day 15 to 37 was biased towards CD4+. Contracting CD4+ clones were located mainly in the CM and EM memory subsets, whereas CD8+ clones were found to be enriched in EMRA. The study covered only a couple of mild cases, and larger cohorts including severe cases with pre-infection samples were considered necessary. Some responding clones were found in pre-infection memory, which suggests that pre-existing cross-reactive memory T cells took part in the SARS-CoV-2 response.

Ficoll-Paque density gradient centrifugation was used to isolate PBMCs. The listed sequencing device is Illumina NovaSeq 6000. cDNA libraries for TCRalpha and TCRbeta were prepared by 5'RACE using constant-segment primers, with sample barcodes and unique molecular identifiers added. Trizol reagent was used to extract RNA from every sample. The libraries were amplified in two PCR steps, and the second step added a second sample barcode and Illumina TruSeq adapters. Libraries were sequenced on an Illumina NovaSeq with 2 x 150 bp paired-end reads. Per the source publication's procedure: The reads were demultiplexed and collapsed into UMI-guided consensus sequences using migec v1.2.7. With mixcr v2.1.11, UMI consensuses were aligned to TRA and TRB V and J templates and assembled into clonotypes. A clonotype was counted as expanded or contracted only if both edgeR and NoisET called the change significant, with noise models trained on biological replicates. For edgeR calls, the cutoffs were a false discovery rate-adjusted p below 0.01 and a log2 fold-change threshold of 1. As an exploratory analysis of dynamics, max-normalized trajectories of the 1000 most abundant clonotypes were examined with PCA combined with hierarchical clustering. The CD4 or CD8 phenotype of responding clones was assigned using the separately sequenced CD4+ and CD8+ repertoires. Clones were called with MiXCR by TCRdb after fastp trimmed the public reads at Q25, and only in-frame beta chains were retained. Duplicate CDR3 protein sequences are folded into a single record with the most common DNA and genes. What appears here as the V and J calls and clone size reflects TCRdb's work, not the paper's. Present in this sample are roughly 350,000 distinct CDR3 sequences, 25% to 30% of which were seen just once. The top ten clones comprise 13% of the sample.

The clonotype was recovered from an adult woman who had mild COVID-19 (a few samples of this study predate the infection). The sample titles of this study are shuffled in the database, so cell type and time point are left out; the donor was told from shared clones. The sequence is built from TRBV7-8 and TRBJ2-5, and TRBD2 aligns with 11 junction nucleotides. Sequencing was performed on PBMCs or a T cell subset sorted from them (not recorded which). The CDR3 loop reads CASSFLGLAGGKWFGGHF. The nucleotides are TGTGCCAGCAGCTTTTTAGGGCTAGCGGGAGGTAAATGGTTTGGAGGCCACTTC.